The 22 T cell receptor beta chains given below trace back to one sample, sequenced in a study of blood T cell repertoires in COVID-19. Produced via immunoSEQ multiplex PCR; TCRdb's table is partial and in-frame only. This sample has around 180,000 clones, with over 75% found just once. Sequenced: peripheral blood. The receptors originated from a man in his 60s with acute or convalescent COVID-19.

This sequence joins TRBV7-6 and TRBJ2-1, with 9 positions matching TRBD2. CDR3 length: 17 residues. CDR1 is SGHVS, CDR2 FNYEAQ, per germline. J gave up 7 bases and V 2 bases, and 12 bases lay outside the gene matches. This CDR3 is CASSLKVAGDGRNEQFF. The DNA for the CDR3 is TGTGCCAGCAGCTTAAAGGTAGCGGGAGACGGTAGGAATGAGCAGTTCTTC.

The chain joins TRBV4-1 to TRBJ2-3; D is possibly TRBD2 (5 bases). Germline CDR1 and CDR2: MGHRA and YSYEKL. The CDR3 extends over 14 amino acids. V lost 6 bases and J 0 bases, leaving 10 bases between the germline ends. CDR3 nucleotide sequence: TGCGCCAGCAGACGGGGTTTTAGCACAGATACGCAGTATTTT. Protein product: CASRRGFSTDTQYF.

This clone occurred a few times. The chain couples TRBV5-8 to TRBJ1-5; unclear D gene. CDR3 length equals 14 residues. The germline gives CDR1 SGHTS, CDR2 YDEGEE. The V and J ends lost 2 bases and 0 bases respectively, with 6 bases between them. The CDR3 nucleotides read TGTGCCAGCAGCTTCGTATATAGCAATCAGCCCCAGCATTTT. It is translated as CASSFVYSNQPQHF.

The rearrangement joins TRBV3-1 (or the pseudogene TRBV3-2) to TRBJ1-1, with D unclear. V was trimmed by 4 bases and J by 5 bases, leaving 17 bases between them. Germline V CDR1 and CDR2: LGHDT, YNNKEL (reference sequence). This CDR3 comprises 15 residues. DNA of the CDR3: TGTGCCAGCAGCCCCCAGGCGAACCTTGTAACTGAAGCTTTCTTT. Residues: CASSPQANLVTEAFF.

The genes are TRBV28 and TRBJ2-2, with 9 bases lining up with TRBD1. In germline, CDR1 is MDHEN, CDR2 SYDVKM. V shed 4 bases and J 4 bases; nucleotides not matched to a gene: 7. The CDR3 runs to 16 residues. This CDR3 is CASSYDRGKVTGELFF. The CDR3 DNA sequence: TGTGCCAGCAGTTACGACAGGGGGAAGGTCACCGGGGAGCTGTTTTTT.

This clone was seen once. This chain links TRBV11-3 with TRBJ2-7; D is possibly TRBD1 (6 bases). CDR1 and CDR2 from the germline V gene are SGHNT and YENEEA. V was clipped by 1 base and J by 0 bases, with 16 bases between them. The CDR3 loop spans 17 amino acids. The CDR3: CASSLGGQGRISYEQYF. The CDR3 DNA is TGTGCCAGCAGCTTAGGGGGGCAGGGCCGGATCTCCTACGAGCAGTACTTC.

The rearrangement links TRBV6-6 to TRBJ1-6; 8 bases line up with TRBD1. CDR1 and CDR2 from the germline V gene are MNHNY and SVGAGI (reference sequence). V lost 4 bases, J lost 7 bases, and 6 bases stayed unmatched. The CDR3 loop spans 15 amino acids. The DNA of the CDR3 is TGTGCCAGCAGTTGGGCAGGGGGCCCGAATTCACCCCTCCACTTT. This gives the protein CASSWAGGPNSPLHF.

The sample holds one count of this clone. The sample has other DNA sequences that encode this CDR3 too. V is TRBV4-1 and J is TRBJ2-7; 11 bases fit TRBD2. Trimming at V came to 3 bases and at J to 2 bases, leaving 3 bases not matched to a gene. This CDR3 is built from 15 residues. CDR1 and CDR2 (germline): MGHRA, YSYEKL. The CDR3 protein is CASSQRTSGPYEQYF. The CDR3 DNA reads TGCGCCAGCAGCCAGAGGACTAGCGGGCCCTACGAGCAGTACTTC.

The J gene is TRBJ2-7, the V gene TRBV10-3; TRBD1 matches 7 bases. Losses at the gene ends were 6 bases for V and 6 bases for J; bases not matched to a gene: 5. The CDR3 consists of 12 residues. CDR1 is ENHRY and CDR2 is SYGVKD in the germline V gene. The DNA of the CDR3 is TGTGCCATCAGCCGACAGGGACCCGAGCAGTACTTC. Translation gives CAISRQGPEQYF.

This clone was found a few times. The chain uses TRBV5-6 and TRBJ1-5, with 12 bases aligning to TRBD1. V shed 1 base and J 0 bases; nucleotides not matched to a gene: 5. This CDR3 has 18 amino acids. CDR1 SGHDT and CDR2 YYEEEE come from the germline V gene. The CDR3 is CASSLYGTGGYSNQPQHF. The CDR3 bases are TGTGCCAGCAGCTTGTATGGGACAGGGGGCTATAGCAATCAGCCCCAGCATTTT.

This chain connects TRBV3-1 (or the pseudogene TRBV3-2) to TRBJ2-7; the D gene is possibly TRBD2 (6 bases). V lost 1 base to trimming and J lost 5 bases, with 18 bases between them. Germline V gene data show CDR1 as LGHDT and CDR2 as YNNKEL (reference sequence). This CDR3 region has 16 residues. The CDR3 DNA reads as TGTGCCAGCAGCCAAGGCAAACTCGGGAGAACTAACGAGCAGTACTTC. As protein: CASSQGKLGRTNEQYF.

Here the CDR3 reads CASSFSDPSGRAAAYEQYF. The CDR3, as DNA: TGTGCCAGCAGCTTCAGCGATCCTAGCGGGAGGGCCGCGGCCTACGAGCAGTACTTC. This rearrangement joins TRBV7-2 to TRBJ2-7, with 12 bases identical to TRBD2. Germline V gene lookup returns CDR1 SGHTA and CDR2 FQGNSA. The CDR3 has 19 amino acids. The trim removed 3 bases at V and 2 bases at J, leaving 14 bases unmatched.

The rearrangement links TRBV18 to TRBJ1-2; D not resolved. Trimming shortened V by 5 bases and J by 0 bases, and 13 bases separated the two germline ends. This CDR3 region has 15 residues. Germline-derived CDR1 and CDR2 are KGHSH and LQKENI. The CDR3 region has the DNA TGTGCCAGCTCAGAGGCCCAGCAAGCTAACTATGGCTACACCTTC. Its translation is CASSEAQQANYGYTF.

The CDR3 nucleotides read TGTGCCAGCAGCCGCCGACCCCAGGGGGGCACAGATACGCAGTATTTT. This encodes CASSRRPQGGTDTQYF. This chain connects TRBV3-1 (or the pseudogene TRBV3-2) to TRBJ2-3; 7 positions match TRBD1. This CDR3 is 16 amino acids long. Looked up from germline, CDR1 is LGHDT and CDR2 is YNNKEL (reference sequence). V shed 4 bases and J 1 base; nucleotides not matched to a gene: 8.

The rearrangement uses TRBV10-3 and TRBJ2-3, with TRBD2 matching over 12 bases. Looked up from germline, CDR1 is ENHRY and CDR2 is SYGVKD. V was clipped by 3 bases and J by 0 bases; unmatched bases: 4. The CDR3 covers 17 residues. CDR3 loop: CAISDPGTSGSTDTQYF. Written as DNA, the CDR3 is TGTGCCATCAGTGACCCCGGGACTAGCGGGAGCACAGATACGCAGTATTTT.

The V call is TRBV28, the J call TRBJ1-5, with TRBD1 identical over 8 bases. With 1 base clipped from V and 6 bases from J, the junction kept 11 bases outside the gene matches. This CDR3 contains 17 residues. Germline V CDR1 and CDR2: MDHEN, SYDVKM. CDR3 bases: TGTGCCAGCAGTTTATTGGCGGACAGGGTGTTTGGTCAGCCCCAGCATTTT. Translation: CASSLLADRVFGQPQHF.

The V call is TRBV28, the J call TRBJ1-1; D is unresolved. The V and J ends lost 6 bases and 8 bases respectively, with 16 bases between them. Germline V lookup: CDR1 MDHEN, CDR2 SYDVKM. This CDR3 is built from 13 residues. This CDR3 is CASSPPGRFEAFF. The CDR3 nucleotides read TGTGCCAGCAGCCCCCCTGGGAGATTCGAAGCTTTCTTT.

V gene TRBV12-3 or TRBV12-4 combines with J gene TRBJ2-2; no definite D call. The CDR3 sequence is 13 residues long. Trimming removed 1 base from V and 6 bases from J, with 6 bases in between. This CDR3 reads CASSLGHPGELFF. CDR3 coding DNA: TGTGCCAGCAGTTTAGGGCACCCCGGGGAGCTGTTTTTT.

This chain connects TRBV28 to TRBJ1-3; D unresolved. This CDR3 is built from 15 residues. Looked up from germline, CDR1 is MDHEN and CDR2 is SYDVKM. Trimming pared 5 bases from V and 0 bases from J, leaving 11 bases between. The CDR3 DNA is TGTGCCAGCAGTCCCATGGGGAGCTCTGGAAACACCATATATTTT. Protein sequence: CASSPMGSSGNTIYF.

The J gene is TRBJ1-6, the V gene TRBV7-2, with 7 bases aligning to TRBD1. The CDR3 runs to 13 residues. The trim removed 4 bases at V and 8 bases at J, leaving 2 bases unmatched. In germline, CDR1 is SGHTA, CDR2 FQGNSA. In DNA form, the CDR3 reads TGTGCCAGCAGCTCCACAGGGGATTCACCCCTCCACTTT. Encoded protein: CASSSTGDSPLHF.

The sample holds one count of this clone. The chain couples TRBV9 to TRBJ2-5, with a possible D match to TRBD2 (5 bases). Trimming took off 4 bases at V and 5 bases at J, with 21 bases between the two ends. This CDR3 has 16 amino acids. The V gene's germline CDR1 is SGDLS and CDR2 YYNGEE. DNA of the CDR3: TGTGCCAGCAGCCCCCGTCAGAGGGAGATAGGGGAGACCCAGTACTTC. It yields the protein CASSPRQREIGETQYF.

This rearrangement joins TRBV9 to TRBJ1-2; 7 nucleotides align to TRBD1. Germline lookup yields CDR1 SGDLS and CDR2 YYNGEE. J lost 8 bases, V lost 3 bases, and 13 bases had no gene match. The CDR3 spans 15 residues. The chain's CDR3 is CASSGPGGQIMGYTF. CDR3 DNA sequence: TGTGCCAGCAGCGGGCCAGGGGGACAGATCATGGGCTACACCTTC.